This T cell receptor (beta chain) was recorded in a study of T cells after somatic rescue of genetic block. The CDR3 loop spans 17 amino acids. Germline assignment: CDR1 SGHTA and CDR2 FQGNSA. V was clipped by 1 base and J by 0 bases, with 15 bases between them. Clones were sequenced by immunoSEQ multiplex PCR, and TCRdb holds only the in-frame ones, with some missing. The data contain some 14,000 clones, about 70% of them singletons. The V call is TRBV7-2, the J call TRBJ1-2, with D unresolved. Input material: peripheral blood mononuclear cells (PBMCs). This TCR was sampled from a man between 18 and 35 years old. This CDR3 is CASSLGFVLLANYGYTF. Written as DNA, the CDR3 is TGTGCCAGCAGCTTAGGGTTCGTTCTTCTAGCTAACTATGGCTACACCTTC. Filled out from reference TRBV7-2 and TRBJ1-2, the complete variable domain reads GAGVSQSPSNKVTEKGKDVELRCDPISGHTALYWYRQSLGQGLEFLIYFQGNSAPDKSGLPSDRFSAERTGGSVSTLTIQRTQQEDSAVYLCASSLGFVLLANYGYTFGSGTRLTVV.